The next 9 T cell receptor beta chains were all read from a single sample in a study of control samples from healthy donors and cancer patients. Data came from immunoSEQ multiplex PCR; TCRdb stores just in-frame clones and leaves some out. The table records 400,000 to 500,000 clones, approximately 90% of them present only once. Input material: PBMCs. The receptors were gathered from a middle-aged man with head and neck cancer.

This chain connects TRBV4-3 to TRBJ2-7; 7 positions agree with TRBD2. V was clipped by 1 base and J by 0 bases; unmatched bases: 6. Germline lookup yields CDR1 LGHNA and CDR2 YSLEER. The CDR3 totals 16 residues. CDR3 sequence (DNA): TGCGCCAGCAGCCAAGGAGGTTGGGGGGGCTCCTACGAGCAGTACTTC. Its protein product is CASSQGGWGGSYEQYF.

The V and J genes are TRBV27 and TRBJ2-5; either TRBD1 or TRBD2 may supply D (5 bases each). CDR3 length: 15 residues. V was trimmed by 5 bases and J by 3 bases, leaving 16 bases between them. Looked up from germline, CDR1 is MNHEY and CDR2 is SMNVEV (reference sequence). As DNA, the CDR3 is TGTGCCAGCAGTCCCCGGGACGGTCGTAAAGAGACCCAGTACTTC. This sequence encodes CASSPRDGRKETQYF.

V usage is TRBV7-3 and J usage is TRBJ2-1, with D hard to call. The V gene's germline CDR1 is SGHTA and CDR2 FQGTGA. The V and J ends lost 4 bases and 5 bases respectively, with 15 bases between them. The length of the CDR3 is 15 residues. The CDR3 sequence is CASSSPGIPHNEQFF. The CDR3 coding sequence is TGTGCCAGCAGCTCACCGGGTATTCCCCACAATGAGCAGTTCTTC.

About this clone itself: A read error may produce the germline difference seen at one junction end. The DNA for the CDR3 is TGTGCTAGCAGCTTGGACAGCTCTGGGGCCAACGTCCTGACTTTC. This translates into CASSLDSSGANVLTF. The genes are TRBV7-7 and TRBJ2-6, with a tentative D call TRBD1 (6 bases). CDR1 is SSHAT, CDR2 FNYEAQ, per germline (reference sequence). There are 15 residues in the CDR3.

V is TRBV2 and J is TRBJ2-1, with TRBD2 matching over 9 bases. Germline loops: CDR1 SNHLY, CDR2 FYNNEI. CDR3 length: 15 residues. Unmatched junction bases numbered 11, after V lost 9 bases and J lost 5 bases. CDR3 DNA: TGTGCCAGGGGGATTGCGGGGGGGCCCCACAATGAGCAGTTCTTC. Protein: CARGIAGGPHNEQFF.

The chain has TRBV27 and TRBJ2-6; D gene ambiguous. The CDR3 consists of 17 residues. V lost 5 bases and J lost 0, with 14 bases in between. Germline values: CDR1 MNHEY, CDR2 SMNVEV (reference sequence). In nucleotides, the CDR3 is TGTGCCAGCAGTCCGGCCCCCCGGACCTCTGGGGCCAACGTCCTGACTTTC. Its translation: CASSPAPRTSGANVLTF.

CDR3 bases: TGTGCCAGCAGTTTATCGTGGGGGATCCGGGAGACCCAGTACTTC. Its translation is CASSLSWGIRETQYF. The gene calls are TRBV27 and TRBJ2-5, with D tentatively TRBD1 or TRBD2 (5 bases each). CDR1 MNHEY and CDR2 SMNVEV come from the germline V gene (reference sequence). Between the trimmed V and J ends, which lost 0 bases and 5 bases, there was a span of 13 bases. The CDR3 has 15 residues.

The count of this clone is one. V and J are TRBV6-1 and TRBJ1-6, with 9 positions matching TRBD1. This CDR3 is 17 amino acids long. The germline CDR1 and CDR2 sequences are MNHNS and SASEGT. Trimming at V came to 4 bases and at J to 7 bases, leaving 11 bases not matched to a gene. In DNA, the CDR3 is TGTGCCAGCAGTGGGGATCAGGGACAGGGCCCAAATTCACCCCTCCACTTT. Its translation: CASSGDQGQGPNSPLHF.

This chain links TRBV7-9 with TRBJ2-7, with D perhaps TRBD1 (6 bases). Germline V lookup: CDR1 SEHNR, CDR2 FQNEAQ (reference sequence). Deletions cut 5 bases from V and 5 bases from J, with 19 bases between. The length of the CDR3 is 15 residues. In DNA, the CDR3 is TGTGCCAGCAGCCTCCCGGGACAAAGGATTCACGAGCAGTACTTC. This encodes CASSLPGQRIHEQYF.